Shown below are 22 T cell receptor beta chains from a single sample sequenced in a study of Graves' ophthalmopathy and Graves' hyperthyroidism. RNA transcripts were the template, and TCR beta CDR3 regions were amplified from them. A first-round RT-PCR used HTBI primers, followed by a second-round multiplex PCR. TCRdb recomputed calls from the multiplex PCR reads with MiXCR, one row per CDR3 protein. The table shows approximately 460,000 distinct CDR3 sequences, with around 15% occurring only once. The sequenced material came from blood. These TCRs come from a woman aged 30 to 39 with Graves' ophthalmopathy.

This clonotype has ten or more counts. V and J are TRBV19 and TRBJ1-1; TRBD1 matches at 7 bases. From germline, CDR1 is LNHDA and CDR2 SQIVND (reference sequence). The CDR3 is 15 residues long. Trimming cost V 6 bases and J 1 base; bases outside gene matches: 8. The DNA of the CDR3 is TGTGCCAGTAGCCGACAGGGAGGTGGGAACACTGAAGCTTTCTTT. It translates to CASSRQGGGNTEAFF.

This sequence joins TRBV2 and TRBJ2-5; D gene uncertain. The germline V and J ends were trimmed by 5 bases and 1 base, with 14 bases remaining between them. This CDR3 is 15 amino acids long. Germline CDR1 is SNHLY and CDR2 is FYNNEI. CDR3 nucleotide sequence: TGTGCCAGCAGTTTGCTGTCCGGGCCCCAAGAGACCCAGTACTTC. Its translation is CASSLLSGPQETQYF.

The V gene is TRBV24-1, the J gene TRBJ1-1; D is uncertain. This CDR3 has 14 residues. Deletions cut 9 bases from V and 0 bases from J, with 13 bases between. CDR1 and CDR2 from the germline V gene are KGHDR and SFDVKD. This chain's CDR3 is CATRLPRMNTEAFF. CDR3 bases: TGTGCCACCCGGCTTCCACGAATGAACACTGAAGCTTTCTTT.

Comments on this clonotype: This clone may be a read error of a much larger clone one base away. The rearrangement links TRBV12-3 or TRBV12-4 to TRBJ1-5; D perhaps matches TRBD1 (6 bases). This CDR3 region has 14 residues. Here the CDR3 DNA reads TGCGCCATCACCCGAGGGGGGAACAATCAGCCCCAGCATTTT. Its protein is CAITRGGNNQPQHF.

The genes are TRBV12-5 and TRBJ2-7, with TRBD1 matching over 8 bases. The germline gives CDR1 LGHNT, CDR2 FRNRAP. The V gene end was trimmed by 8 bases and the J gene end by 3 bases; junction bases not matched to a gene: 15. The CDR3 has 16 amino acids. DNA of the CDR3: TGTGCTAGTTCCAAAGTCCCCGGGACAGGAAGCTACGAGCAGTACTTC. As protein: CASSKVPGTGSYEQYF.

The chain joins TRBV3-1 to TRBJ1-1; 7 nucleotides align to TRBD1. V shed 3 bases, J shed 8 bases, and the junction held 3 bases outside the gene matches. This CDR3 contains 12 residues. Germline-derived CDR1 and CDR2 are LGHDT and YNNKEL (reference sequence). CDR3 amino acids: CASSHTTGEAFF. CDR3 nucleotides: TGTGCCAGCAGCCACACGACAGGGGAAGCTTTCTTT. Together with reference TRBV3-1 and TRBJ1-1, the CDR3 gives the full variable domain: DTAVSQTPKYLVTQMGNDKSIKCEQNLGHDTMYWYKQDSKKFLKIMFSYNNKELIINETVPNRFSPKSPDKAHLNLHINSLELGDSAVYFCASSHTTGEAFFGQGTRLTVV.

Ten or more counts support this clonotype. This sequence joins TRBV28 and TRBJ1-5, with a tentative D call TRBD1 (5 bases). The CDR3 runs 17 residues. Trimming shortened V by 6 bases and J by 6 bases, and 24 bases separated the two germline ends. The V gene's germline CDR1 is MDHEN and CDR2 SYDVKM. CDR3 nucleotides: TGTGCCAGCAGCAGCCGGAGGGAGGGGATCAACGGTCAGCCCCAGCATTTT. This translates into CASSSRREGINGQPQHF.

The sample holds many counts of this clonotype. The genes are TRBV20-1 and TRBJ2-7; 8 bases align to TRBD1. This CDR3 spans 14 amino acids. After removal of 6 bases from V and 6 bases from J, the junction contained 13 bases not matched to a gene. CDR1 is DFQATT, CDR2 SNEGSKA, per germline (reference sequence). For the CDR3, the DNA is TGCAGTGCCCGAGGAATGACAGGGGAAACCGAGCAGTACTTC. Encoded protein: CSARGMTGETEQYF.

This clonotype was observed at least ten times. The V call is TRBV11-2, the J call TRBJ2-5; TRBD1 or TRBD2 may be the D gene (5 bases each). Trimming cost V 5 bases and J 9 bases, with 19 bases left between them. The V gene's germline CDR1 is SGHAT and CDR2 FQNNGV. There are 14 residues in the CDR3. The CDR3 here is CASSLTDVHGAQYF. The CDR3, as DNA: TGTGCCAGCAGCCTGACAGACGTTCACGGGGCCCAGTACTTC.

This clonotype appeared many times. The V gene is TRBV11-1, the J gene TRBJ2-7; D call uncertain. The germline V gene encodes CDR1 SGHAT and CDR2 FQDESV (reference sequence). This CDR3 has 16 amino acids. The ends were cut back, 3 bases at V and 2 bases at J, with 17 bases in the middle. CDR3 nucleotides: TGTGCCAGCAGCTTTGGAGCATCTCGGGCCACCTACGAGCAGTACTTC. It yields the protein CASSFGASRATYEQYF.

This clonotype was counted at least ten times. The chain employs TRBV6-5 and TRBJ1-1; maybe TRBD1 (6 bases). V lost 4 bases to trimming and J lost 12 bases, with 18 bases between them. From germline, CDR1 is MNHEY and CDR2 SVGAGI. The CDR3 loop spans 13 amino acids. This CDR3 is CASSSTDSGGPFF. Written as DNA, the CDR3 is TGTGCCAGCAGTTCTACGGACAGCGGCGGTCCTTTCTTT.

This clonotype was observed at least ten times. The gene calls are TRBV7-3 and TRBJ1-1; D is ambiguous. V shed 0 bases and J shed 5 bases, with 7 bases lying between them. CDR3 length equals 13 residues. In germline, CDR1 is SGHTA, CDR2 FQGTGA. The CDR3 loop is CASSLTRWTEAFF. CDR3 bases: TGTGCCAGCAGCTTAACCCGATGGACTGAAGCTTTCTTT.

This clonotype has ten or more counts. The chain joins TRBV6-5 to TRBJ2-7, with 9 nucleotides matching TRBD1. V lost 5 bases to trimming and J lost 5 bases; unmatched junction nucleotides: 10. The CDR3 is made up of 15 amino acids. The V gene's germline CDR1 is MNHEY and CDR2 SVGAGI. The CDR3 bases are TGTGCCAGCAGTCGCCCCGGACAGGGGAGCCACGAGCAGTACTTC. It translates to CASSRPGQGSHEQYF.

The chain combines TRBV6-1 with TRBJ2-7, with D possibly TRBD2 on 5 matching bases. Looked up from germline, CDR1 is MNHNS and CDR2 is SASEGT. CDR3 length equals 14 residues. Trimming stripped 5 bases from V and 4 bases from J, with 15 bases between. CDR3 DNA: TGTGCCAGCAGTAGTAAGGGAGTGGAGTACGAGCAGTACTTC. Residues: CASSSKGVEYEQYF.

This clonotype was detected many times. The V call is TRBV6-1, the J call TRBJ1-5; D not certain. V lost 2 bases, J lost 3 bases, and 14 bases lay in between. Germline V gene data show CDR1 as MNHNS and CDR2 as SASEGT. The CDR3 has 16 residues. The CDR3 loop is CASSERGPQPNQPQHF. CDR3 in DNA: TGTGCCAGCAGTGAACGTGGTCCTCAACCCAATCAGCCCCAGCATTTT.

This clonotype was counted ten times or more. The genes are TRBV6-1 and TRBJ1-1; TRBD1 is a possible D gene (6 bases). V shed 5 bases and J shed 2 bases, with 18 bases lying between them. Germline V lookup: CDR1 MNHNS, CDR2 SASEGT. The CDR3 runs 16 residues. The CDR3 coding sequence is TGTGCCAGCAGTCCGTATTTGGGACACCTAAACACTGAAGCTTTCTTT. Translated: CASSPYLGHLNTEAFF.

In its sample, this clonotype was seen many times. This chain joins TRBV3-1 and TRBJ2-5, with a tentative D call TRBD1 (5 bases). Germline CDR1 reads LGHDT; CDR2 reads YNNKEL (reference sequence). V lost 2 bases to trimming and J lost 1 base, with 8 bases between them. CDR3 length equals 14 residues. The CDR3 coding sequence is TGTGCCAGCAGCCAAAGGACAAGCCAAGAGACCCAGTACTTC. It codes for CASSQRTSQETQYF.

This chain uses TRBV7-8 with TRBJ2-7; TRBD2 agrees at 11 bases. The CDR3 length is 18 residues. In germline, CDR1 is SGHVS, CDR2 FQNEAQ. Unmatched junction bases numbered 14, after V lost 2 bases and J lost 5 bases. The CDR3 sequence: CASSLPLSGGVGGHEQYF. The DNA of the CDR3 is TGTGCCAGCAGCTTACCCCTTAGCGGGGGGGTTGGTGGGCACGAGCAGTACTTC. Combining the CDR3 with reference TRBV7-8 and TRBJ2-7 gives the whole variable domain GAGVSQSPRYKVAKRGQDVALRCDPISGHVSLFWYQQALGQGPEFLTYFQNEAQLDKSGLPSDRFFAERPEGSVSTLKIQRTQQEDSAVYLCASSLPLSGGVGGHEQYFGPGTRLTVT.

This clonotype showed up many times. This chain joins TRBV20-1 and TRBJ1-5; 9 bases match TRBD1. Looked up from germline, CDR1 is DFQATT and CDR2 is SNEGSKA (reference sequence). The CDR3 covers 14 residues. The V and J ends lost 5 bases and 2 bases, in that order; junction bases with no gene match: 4. The CDR3 nucleotides read TGCAGTGCTTCGGACAGGGGCGGCAATCAGCCCCAGCATTTT. Amino acids: CSASDRGGNQPQHF.

This clonotype was counted at least ten times. The chain joins TRBV30 to TRBJ1-5; D ambiguous. Trimming pared 2 bases from V and 2 bases from J, leaving 10 bases between. Germline assignment: CDR1 GTSNPN and CDR2 SVGIG (reference sequence). This CDR3 comprises 14 residues. The CDR3 is CAWSRQAGNQPQHF. CDR3 in DNA: TGTGCCTGGAGTAGGCAGGCGGGCAATCAGCCCCAGCATTTT.

Ten or more counts support this clonotype. V is TRBV10-3 and J is TRBJ1-5, with a weak D call TRBD1 (5 bases). Deletions cut 10 bases from V and 4 bases from J, with 20 bases between. Germline V gene lookup returns CDR1 ENHRY and CDR2 SYGVKD. The CDR3 has 15 amino acids. CDR3 bases: TGTGCCACGGTAGGAGATGGTGGGGGGAATCAGCCCCAGCATTTT. This encodes CATVGDGGGNQPQHF.

This clonotype was seen ten or more times. The chain couples TRBV28 to TRBJ1-6; tentative D call: TRBD1 (6 bases). Germline CDR1 is MDHEN and CDR2 is SYDVKM. This CDR3 region has 15 residues. Trimming cost V 4 bases and J 10 bases, with 17 bases left between them. CDR3 loop: CASSSPGGLRSPLHF. CDR3 nucleotide sequence: TGTGCCAGCAGTTCGCCGGGGGGGCTAAGGTCACCCCTCCACTTT.